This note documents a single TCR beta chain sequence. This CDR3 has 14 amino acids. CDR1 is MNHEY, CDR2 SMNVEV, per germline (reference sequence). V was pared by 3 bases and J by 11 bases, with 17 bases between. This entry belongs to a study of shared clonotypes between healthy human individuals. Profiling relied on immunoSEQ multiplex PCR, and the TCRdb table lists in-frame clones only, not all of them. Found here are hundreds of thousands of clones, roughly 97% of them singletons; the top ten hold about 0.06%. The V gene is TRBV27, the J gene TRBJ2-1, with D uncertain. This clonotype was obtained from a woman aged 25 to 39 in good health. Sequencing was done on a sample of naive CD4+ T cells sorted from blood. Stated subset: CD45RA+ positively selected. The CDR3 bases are TGTGCCAGCAGTTTTACGGACCCCACCCGTAAGCAGTTCTTC. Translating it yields CASSFTDPTRKQFF.